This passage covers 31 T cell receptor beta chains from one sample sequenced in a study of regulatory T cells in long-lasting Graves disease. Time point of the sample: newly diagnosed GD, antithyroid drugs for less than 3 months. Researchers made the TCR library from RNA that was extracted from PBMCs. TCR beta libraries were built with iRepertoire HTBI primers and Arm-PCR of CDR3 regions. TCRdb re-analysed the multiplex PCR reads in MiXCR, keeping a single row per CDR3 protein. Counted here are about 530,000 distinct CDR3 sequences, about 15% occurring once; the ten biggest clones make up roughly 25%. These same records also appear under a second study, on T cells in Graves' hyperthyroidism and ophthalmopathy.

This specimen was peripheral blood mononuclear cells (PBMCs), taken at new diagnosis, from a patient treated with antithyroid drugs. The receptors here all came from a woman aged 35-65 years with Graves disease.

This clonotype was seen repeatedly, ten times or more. The CDR3 DNA sequence: TGTGCCAGCAGTTCCGGCGGGTTAGACTACGAGCAGTACTTC. Translated: CASSSGGLDYEQYF. This rearrangement joins TRBV3-1 to TRBJ2-7, with D possibly TRBD2 on 5 matching bases. The CDR3 sequence is 14 residues long. The germline V gene encodes CDR1 LGHDT and CDR2 YNNKEL (reference sequence). Deletions cut 6 bases from V and 3 bases from J, with 15 bases between.

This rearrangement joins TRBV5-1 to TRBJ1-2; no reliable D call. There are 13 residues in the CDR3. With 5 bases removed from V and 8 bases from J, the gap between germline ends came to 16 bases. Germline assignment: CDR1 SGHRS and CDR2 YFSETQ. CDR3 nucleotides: TGCGCCAGCAGTCTTTCCTCCGGGAGAGGCTACACCTTC. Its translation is CASSLSSGRGYTF. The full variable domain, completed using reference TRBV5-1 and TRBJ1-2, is KAGVTQTPRYLIKTRGQQVTLSCSPISGHRSVSWYQQTPGQGLQFLFEYFSETQRNKGNFPGRFSGRQFSNSRSEMNVSTLELGDSALYLCASSLSSGRGYTFGSGTRLTVV.

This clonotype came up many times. The CDR3 sequence: CASSQDNRVDTEAFF. The CDR3, as DNA: TGTGCCAGCAGCCAAGATAACAGGGTGGACACTGAAGCTTTCTTT. The V and J genes are TRBV3-1 and TRBJ1-1; D is possibly TRBD1 (6 bases). The germline gives CDR1 LGHDT, CDR2 YNNKEL (reference sequence). V lost 0 bases, J lost 3 bases, and 11 bases lay in between. The CDR3 has 15 residues.

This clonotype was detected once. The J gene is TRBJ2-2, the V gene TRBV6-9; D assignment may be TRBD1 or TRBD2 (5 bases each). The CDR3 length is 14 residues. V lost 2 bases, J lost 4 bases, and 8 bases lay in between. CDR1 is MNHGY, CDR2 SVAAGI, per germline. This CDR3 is CASSYGDATGELFF. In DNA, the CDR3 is TGTGCCAGCAGTTATGGGGACGCCACCGGGGAGCTGTTTTTT.

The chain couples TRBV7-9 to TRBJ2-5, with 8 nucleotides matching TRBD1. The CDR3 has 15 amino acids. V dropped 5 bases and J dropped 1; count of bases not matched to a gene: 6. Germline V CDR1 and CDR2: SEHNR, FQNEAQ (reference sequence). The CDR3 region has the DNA TGTGCCAGCAGCGCCCGACAGGGGTCCCAAGAGACCCAGTACTTC. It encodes CASSARQGSQETQYF.

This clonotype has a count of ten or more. This chain's CDR3 is CASSVPGQGDSWTDTQYF. In DNA, the CDR3 is TGTGCCAGCAGTGTACCGGGACAGGGGGATTCCTGGACAGATACGCAGTATTTT. The V call is TRBV28, the J call TRBJ2-3, with TRBD1 identical over 11 bases. CDR1 is MDHEN, CDR2 SYDVKM, per germline. There are 18 residues in the CDR3. V gave up 5 bases and J gave up 3 bases; unmatched junction bases: 13.

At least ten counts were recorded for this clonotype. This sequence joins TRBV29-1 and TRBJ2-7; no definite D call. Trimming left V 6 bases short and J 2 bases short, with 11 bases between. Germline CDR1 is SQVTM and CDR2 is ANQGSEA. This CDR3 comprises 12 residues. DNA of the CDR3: TGCAGCGTCGGCCCGGGCACCTACGAGCAGTACTTC. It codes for CSVGPGTYEQYF.

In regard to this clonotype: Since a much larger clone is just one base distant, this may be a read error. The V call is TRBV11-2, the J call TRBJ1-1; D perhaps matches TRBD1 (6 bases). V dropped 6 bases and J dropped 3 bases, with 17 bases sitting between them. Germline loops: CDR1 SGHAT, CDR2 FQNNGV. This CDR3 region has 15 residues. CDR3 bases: TGTGCCAGCAGTCCCCTCAGGGGCCGATACACTGAAGCTTTCTTT. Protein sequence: CASSPLRGRYTEAFF.

The CDR3 nucleotides are TGTGCCAGCAGCGTAGGCCACGCGGCGAAGAACACTGAAGCTTTCTTT. The encoded protein is CASSVGHAAKNTEAFF. The chain is built from TRBV9 and TRBJ1-1; unclear D gene. Germline CDR1 reads SGDLS; CDR2 reads YYNGEE. This CDR3 has 16 residues. V dropped 0 bases and J dropped 1 base, with 13 bases sitting between them.

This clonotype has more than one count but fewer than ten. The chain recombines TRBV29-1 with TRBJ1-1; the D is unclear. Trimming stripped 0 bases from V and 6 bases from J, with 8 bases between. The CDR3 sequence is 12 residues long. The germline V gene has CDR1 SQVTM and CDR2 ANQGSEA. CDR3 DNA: TGCAGCGTTGAAGATCGGGGTCCTGAAGCTTTCTTT. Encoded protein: CSVEDRGPEAFF. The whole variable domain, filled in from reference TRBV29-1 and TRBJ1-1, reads SAVISQKPSRDICQRGTSLTIQCQVDSQVTMMFWYRQQPGQSLTLIATANQGSEATYESGFVIDKFPISRPNLTFSTLTVSNMSPEDSSIYLCSVEDRGPEAFFGQGTRLTVV.

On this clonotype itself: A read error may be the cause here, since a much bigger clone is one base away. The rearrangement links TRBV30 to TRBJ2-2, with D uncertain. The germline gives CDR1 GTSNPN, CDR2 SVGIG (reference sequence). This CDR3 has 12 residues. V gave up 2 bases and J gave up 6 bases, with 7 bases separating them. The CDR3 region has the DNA TGTGCCTGGAGTTCCACGGCCGGGGAGCTGTTTTTT. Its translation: CAWSSTAGELFF.

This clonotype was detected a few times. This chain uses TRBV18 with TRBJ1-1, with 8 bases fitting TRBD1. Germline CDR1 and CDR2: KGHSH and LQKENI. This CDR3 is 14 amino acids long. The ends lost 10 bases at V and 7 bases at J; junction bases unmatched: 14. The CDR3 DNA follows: TGTGCCACCACCAAGGATCAGGACAGGGTTGAAGCTTTCTTT. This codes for CATTKDQDRVEAFF. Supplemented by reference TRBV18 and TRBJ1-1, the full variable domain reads NAGVMQNPRHLVRRRGQEARLRCSPMKGHSHVYWYRQLPEEGLKFMVYLQKENIIDESGMPKERFSAEFPKEGPSILRIQQVVRGDSAAYFCATTKDQDRVEAFFGQGTRLTVV.

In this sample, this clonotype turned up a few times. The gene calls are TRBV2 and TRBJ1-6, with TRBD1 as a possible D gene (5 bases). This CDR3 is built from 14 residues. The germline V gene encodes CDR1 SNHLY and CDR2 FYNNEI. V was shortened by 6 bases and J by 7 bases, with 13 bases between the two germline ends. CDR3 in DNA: TGTGCCAGCAGCATACAGGCGGGAAATTCACCCCTCCACTTT. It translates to CASSIQAGNSPLHF.

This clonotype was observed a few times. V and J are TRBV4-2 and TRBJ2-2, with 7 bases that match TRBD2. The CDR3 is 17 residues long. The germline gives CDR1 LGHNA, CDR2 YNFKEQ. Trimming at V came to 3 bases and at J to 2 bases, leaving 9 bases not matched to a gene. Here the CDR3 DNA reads TGTGCCAGCAGCCATTTAGGCGGGGGAGCCAACACCGGGGAGCTGTTTTTT. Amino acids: CASSHLGGGANTGELFF.

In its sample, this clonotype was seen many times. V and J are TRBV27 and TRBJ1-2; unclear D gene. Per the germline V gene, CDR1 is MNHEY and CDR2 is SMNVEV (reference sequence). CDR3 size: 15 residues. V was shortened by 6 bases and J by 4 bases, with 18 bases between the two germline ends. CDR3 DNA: TGTGCCAGCAGGGGCGCAACCACGGGAGGCTATGGCTACACCTTC. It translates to CASRGATTGGYGYTF.

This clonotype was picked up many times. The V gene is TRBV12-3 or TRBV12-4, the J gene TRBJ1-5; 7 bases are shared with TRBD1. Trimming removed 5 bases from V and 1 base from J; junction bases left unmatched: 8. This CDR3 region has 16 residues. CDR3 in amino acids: CASSQGGDGSNQPQHF. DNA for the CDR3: TGTGCCAGCAGTCAAGGGGGCGACGGAAGCAATCAGCCCCAGCATTTT.

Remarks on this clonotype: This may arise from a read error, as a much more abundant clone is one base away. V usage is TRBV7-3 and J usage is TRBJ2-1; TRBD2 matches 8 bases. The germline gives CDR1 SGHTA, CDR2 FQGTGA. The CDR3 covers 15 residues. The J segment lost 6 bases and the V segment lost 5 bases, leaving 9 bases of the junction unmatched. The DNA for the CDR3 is TGTGCCAGCAGCCGAACGGGGGGGATTTGCAATGAGCAGTTCTTC. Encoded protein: CASSRTGGICNEQFF.

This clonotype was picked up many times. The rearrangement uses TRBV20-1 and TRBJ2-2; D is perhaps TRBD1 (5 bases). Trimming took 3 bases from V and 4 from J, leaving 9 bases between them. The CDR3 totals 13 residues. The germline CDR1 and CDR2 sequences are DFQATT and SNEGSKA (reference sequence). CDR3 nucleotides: TGCAGTGCTAGCCAGGGCGGCACCGGGGAGCTGTTTTTT. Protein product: CSASQGGTGELFF.

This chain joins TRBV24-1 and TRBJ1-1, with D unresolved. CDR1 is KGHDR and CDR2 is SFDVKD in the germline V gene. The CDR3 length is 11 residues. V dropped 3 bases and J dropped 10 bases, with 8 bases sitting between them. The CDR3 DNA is TGTGCCACCAGTGATCAGTACAGAGCTTTCTTT. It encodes CATSDQYRAFF.

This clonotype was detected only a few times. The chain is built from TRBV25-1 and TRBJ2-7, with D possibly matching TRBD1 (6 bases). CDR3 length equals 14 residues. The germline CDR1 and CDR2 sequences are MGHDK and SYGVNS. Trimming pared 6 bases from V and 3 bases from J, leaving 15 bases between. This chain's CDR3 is CASSYGAGDYEQYF. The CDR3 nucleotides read TGTGCCAGCAGCTACGGGGCAGGGGACTACGAGCAGTACTTC.

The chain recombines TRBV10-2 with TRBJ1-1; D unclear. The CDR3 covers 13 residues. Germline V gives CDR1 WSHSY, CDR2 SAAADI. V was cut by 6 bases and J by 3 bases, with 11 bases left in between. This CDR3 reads CASRGPTDTEAFF. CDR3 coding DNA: TGCGCCAGCAGGGGCCCGACCGACACTGAAGCTTTCTTT.

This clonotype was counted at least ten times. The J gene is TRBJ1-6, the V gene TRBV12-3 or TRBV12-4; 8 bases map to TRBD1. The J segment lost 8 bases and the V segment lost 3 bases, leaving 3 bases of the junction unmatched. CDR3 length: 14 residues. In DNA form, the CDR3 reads TGTGCCAGCAGTTTGCGGGACAGGTATTCACCCCTCCACTTT. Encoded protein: CASSLRDRYSPLHF.

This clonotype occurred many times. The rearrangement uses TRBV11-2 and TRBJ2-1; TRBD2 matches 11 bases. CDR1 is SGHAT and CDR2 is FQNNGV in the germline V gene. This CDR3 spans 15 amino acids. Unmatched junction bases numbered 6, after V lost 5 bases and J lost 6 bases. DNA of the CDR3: TGTGCCAGCAGCGTACTAGCGGGGGTCCTCAATGAGCAGTTCTTC. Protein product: CASSVLAGVLNEQFF.

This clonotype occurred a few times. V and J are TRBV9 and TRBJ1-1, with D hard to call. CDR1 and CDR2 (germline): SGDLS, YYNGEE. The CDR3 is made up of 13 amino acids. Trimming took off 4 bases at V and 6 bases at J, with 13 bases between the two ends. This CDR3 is CASSPRERPEAFF. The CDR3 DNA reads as TGTGCCAGCAGCCCGAGGGAGCGCCCTGAAGCTTTCTTT.

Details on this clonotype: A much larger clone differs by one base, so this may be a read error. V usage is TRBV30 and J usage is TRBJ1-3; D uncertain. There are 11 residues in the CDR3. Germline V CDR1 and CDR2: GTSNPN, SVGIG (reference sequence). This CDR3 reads CSWTRGNTIYF. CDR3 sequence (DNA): TGTTCCTGGACGCGTGGAAACACCATATATTTT.

The CDR3 loop reads CASSLTRENPVGYF. CDR3 DNA sequence: TGTGCCAGCAGTTTAACAAGGGAAAACCCCGTTGGGTACTTC. This chain connects TRBV27 to TRBJ2-7; D is unclear. The CDR3 loop spans 14 amino acids. With 2 bases removed from V and 12 bases from J, the gap between germline ends came to 20 bases. Germline-derived CDR1 and CDR2 are MNHEY and SMNVEV (reference sequence).

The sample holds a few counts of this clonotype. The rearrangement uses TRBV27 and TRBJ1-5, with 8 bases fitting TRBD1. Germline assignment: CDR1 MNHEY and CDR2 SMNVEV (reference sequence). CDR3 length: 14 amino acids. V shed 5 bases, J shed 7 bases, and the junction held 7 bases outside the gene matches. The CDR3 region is CASSKDRVRQPQHF. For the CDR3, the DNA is TGTGCCAGCAGTAAGGACAGGGTCAGGCAGCCCCAGCATTTT.

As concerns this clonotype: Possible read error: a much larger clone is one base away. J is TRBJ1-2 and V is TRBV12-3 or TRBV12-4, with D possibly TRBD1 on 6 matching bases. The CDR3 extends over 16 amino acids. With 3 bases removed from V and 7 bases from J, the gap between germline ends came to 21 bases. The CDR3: CASSLPYRTEIGGYTF. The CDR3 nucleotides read TGTGCCAGCAGTTTGCCCTATAGGACAGAAATAGGTGGCTACACCTTC.

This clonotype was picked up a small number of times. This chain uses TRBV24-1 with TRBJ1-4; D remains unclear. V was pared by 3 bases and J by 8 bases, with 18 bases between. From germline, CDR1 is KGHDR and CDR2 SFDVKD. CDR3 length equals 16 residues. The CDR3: CATSDTRPGVGEKLFF. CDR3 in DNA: TGTGCCACCAGTGATACCCGTCCTGGCGTAGGGGAAAAACTGTTTTTT.

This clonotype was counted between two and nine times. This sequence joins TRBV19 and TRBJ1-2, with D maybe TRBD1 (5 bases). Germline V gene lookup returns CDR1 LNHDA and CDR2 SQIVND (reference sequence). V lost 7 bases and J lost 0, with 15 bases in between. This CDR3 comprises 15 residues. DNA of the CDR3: TGTGCCAGTACCGAGGCAGGGAAAGCTAACTATGGCTACACCTTC. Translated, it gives CASTEAGKANYGYTF.

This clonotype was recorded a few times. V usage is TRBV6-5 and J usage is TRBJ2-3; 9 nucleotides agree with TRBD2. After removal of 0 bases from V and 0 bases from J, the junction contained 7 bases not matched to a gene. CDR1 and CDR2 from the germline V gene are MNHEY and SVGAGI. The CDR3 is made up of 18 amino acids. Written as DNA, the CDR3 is TGTGCCAGCAGTTACTCTGCTAGCGGGGTCTATAGCACAGATACGCAGTATTTT. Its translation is CASSYSASGVYSTDTQYF.